What follows are 32 T cell receptor beta chains derived from one specimen sequenced in a study of cytomegalovirus exposure and HLA in healthy donors. PCR amplification relied on 60 Vbeta primers (plus 13 Jbeta primers). Clones were read by immunoSEQ multiplex PCR, and TCRdb kept only the in-frame ones, dropping some. This table has about 130,000 clones, 65% to 75% appearing once. Material for sequencing was PBMCs. The source is a man aged 40-50 years in good health and CMV-seropositive.

On this clone itself: An end of the junction differs from the germline gene, which may be a read error. At the DNA level, this CDR3 is encoded by other sequences in the same sample as well. The rearrangement uses TRBV10-3 and TRBJ1-5; TRBD1 aligns across 10 bases. The germline gives CDR1 ENHRY, CDR2 SYGVKD. The CDR3 runs 18 residues. The CDR3 region is CAISESSRGQGFNQPQHF. CDR3 nucleotide sequence: TGCGCCATCAGTGAGTCTTCTAGGGGACAGGGGTTCAATCAGCCCCAGCATTTT.

The rearrangement uses TRBV27 and TRBJ2-7, with 12 bases that match TRBD2. Losses at the gene ends were 5 bases for V and 5 bases for J; bases not matched to a gene: 10. This CDR3 is built from 16 residues. From germline, CDR1 is MNHEY and CDR2 SMNVEV (reference sequence). In DNA, the CDR3 is TGTGCCAGCAGTCGCGTTCTAGCGGGAGGGCCGAACGAGCAGTACTTC. It is translated as CASSRVLAGGPNEQYF.

The J gene is TRBJ2-5, the V gene TRBV6-5; 11 bases are shared with TRBD2. Germline V gene data show CDR1 as MNHEY and CDR2 as SVGAGI. The CDR3 is made up of 14 amino acids. The ends lost 5 bases at V and 3 bases at J; junction bases unmatched: 2. The chain's CDR3 is CASSKGLAEETQYF. CDR3 nucleotide sequence: TGTGCCAGCAGTAAGGGACTAGCGGAAGAGACCCAGTACTTC.

The chain combines TRBV4-3 with TRBJ2-1; 8 bases are a match to TRBD2. There are 15 residues in the CDR3. V shed 0 bases and J 5 bases; nucleotides not matched to a gene: 3. Germline lookup yields CDR1 LGHNA and CDR2 YSLEER. The CDR3 here is CASSQDWRGDNEQFF. CDR3 nucleotide sequence: TGCGCCAGCAGCCAAGACTGGCGGGGGGACAATGAGCAGTTCTTC.

The rearrangement joins TRBV29-1 to TRBJ2-3, with D unresolved. The CDR3 consists of 13 residues. V was shortened by 1 base and J by 6 bases, with 11 bases between the two germline ends. Germline CDR1 reads SQVTM; CDR2 reads ANQGSEA. CDR3 amino acids: CSVEGAGLDTQYF. CDR3 in DNA: TGCAGCGTTGAAGGCGCTGGGCTGGATACGCAGTATTTT.

This sequence joins TRBV5-1 and TRBJ2-1; D possibly corresponds to TRBD2 (6 bases). The V and J ends lost 0 bases and 1 base respectively, with 11 bases between them. CDR1 is SGHRS and CDR2 is YFSETQ in the germline V gene. CDR3 length: 16 residues. In DNA form, the CDR3 reads TGCGCCAGCAGCTTGGCGGGGGTGGGATCCTACAATGAGCAGTTCTTC. Residues: CASSLAGVGSYNEQFF. Together with reference TRBV5-1 and TRBJ2-1, the CDR3 gives the full variable domain: KAGVTQTPRYLIKTRGQQVTLSCSPISGHRSVSWYQQTPGQGLQFLFEYFSETQRNKGNFPGRFSGRQFSNSRSEMNVSTLELGDSALYLCASSLAGVGSYNEQFFGPGTRLTVL.

This sequence joins TRBV25-1 and TRBJ2-1, with D possibly being TRBD2 (7 bases). This CDR3 spans 14 amino acids. Trimming took off 5 bases at V and 6 bases at J, with 14 bases between the two ends. The germline V gene has CDR1 MGHDK and CDR2 SYGVNS. The CDR3 here is CASSMGGGGNEQFF. The CDR3 region has the DNA TGTGCCAGCAGTATGGGAGGGGGGGGCAATGAGCAGTTCTTC.

The chain employs TRBV4-1 and TRBJ2-5, with a weak D call TRBD2 (6 bases). The CDR3 contains 17 residues. The germline CDR1 and CDR2 sequences are MGHRA and YSYEKL. V gave up 3 bases and J gave up 0 bases, with 17 bases separating them. The CDR3 sequence: CASSHPRSGDHQETQYF. In DNA form, the CDR3 reads TGCGCCAGCAGCCACCCCCGGTCGGGGGACCACCAAGAGACCCAGTACTTC.

This chain links TRBV6-1 with TRBJ1-5; 7 bases align to TRBD1. This CDR3 has 14 amino acids. With 5 bases clipped from V and 4 bases from J, the junction kept 5 bases outside the gene matches. In germline, CDR1 is MNHNS, CDR2 SASEGT. DNA for the CDR3: TGTGCCAGCAGTCGGGACAGCTTTAATCAGCCCCAGCATTTT. The encoded protein is CASSRDSFNQPQHF.

V usage is TRBV5-1 and J usage is TRBJ2-7, with 9 bases matching TRBD1. The germline gives CDR1 SGHRS, CDR2 YFSETQ. CDR3 length: 15 amino acids. With 0 bases clipped from V and 7 bases from J, the junction kept 8 bases outside the gene matches. CDR3: CASSLEGQGFGEQYF. The CDR3 coding sequence is TGCGCCAGCAGCTTGGAGGGACAGGGATTCGGGGAGCAGTACTTC.

This clone was detected only a few times. No conserved phenylalanine or tryptophan is present at the end of the CDR3, so a read error is the likely explanation. The limits of the CDR3 on the DNA are not certain, so only TCRdb's listed CDR3 is given. The V call is TRBV7-2, the J call TRBJ2-3; the D segment call TRBD2 is taken from the table without a DNA check. Both ends counted, the CDR3 spans 13 residues. Germline V gene lookup returns CDR1 SGHTA and CDR2 FQGNSA. The CDR3: CASRDSREDTQYL.

In its sample, this clone was seen once. The chain joins TRBV21-1 to TRBJ2-7; the DNA was not compared with TRBD1, the D call given in the table. TRBV21-1 is deemed a pseudogene. This CDR3 contains 15 residues. The CDR3 sequence: CASKTAGTGGYEQYF. The CDR3 nucleotides are TGTGCCAGCAAGACGGCCGGGACAGGGGGCTACGAGCAGTACTTC.

This clone was detected a few times. V usage is TRBV6-1 and J usage is TRBJ2-7, with D tentatively TRBD1 (5 bases). The germline V gene encodes CDR1 MNHNS and CDR2 SASEGT. The CDR3 covers 14 residues. With 1 base removed from V and 3 bases from J, the gap between germline ends came to 10 bases. The chain's CDR3 is CASSEDRNDYEQYF. CDR3 DNA sequence: TGTGCCAGCAGTGAAGACAGGAACGACTACGAGCAGTACTTC.

V is TRBV20-1 and J is TRBJ1-2; D is ambiguous. Trimming shortened V by 6 bases and J by 10 bases, and 15 bases separated the two germline ends. Germline CDR1 DFQATT, CDR2 SNEGSKA (reference sequence). This CDR3 is built from 11 residues. This CDR3 is CSATNSQHYTF. For the CDR3, the DNA is TGCAGTGCCACTAATTCCCAGCACTACACCTTC.

This clone was detected only once. The rearrangement uses TRBV7-2 and TRBJ2-1; TRBD2 is a possible D gene (6 bases). In germline, CDR1 is SGHTA, CDR2 FQGNSA. The CDR3 totals 16 residues. Trimming stripped 2 bases from V and 5 bases from J, with 16 bases between. The CDR3 sequence: CASSLMGLALNNEQFF. The CDR3, as DNA: TGTGCCAGCAGCTTAATGGGCCTAGCGCTCAACAATGAGCAGTTCTTC. The entire variable domain, with the rest obtained from reference TRBV7-2 and TRBJ2-1, is as follows: GAGVSQSPSNKVTEKGKDVELRCDPISGHTALYWYRQSLGQGLEFLIYFQGNSAPDKSGLPSDRFSAERTGGSVSTLTIQRTQQEDSAVYLCASSLMGLALNNEQFFGPGTRLTVL.

This chain connects TRBV7-8 to TRBJ1-4; possibly TRBD1 for D (5 bases). With 5 bases removed from V and 5 bases from J, the gap between germline ends came to 18 bases. This CDR3 spans 16 amino acids. Germline CDR1 and CDR2: SGHVS and FQNEAQ. DNA of the CDR3: TGTGCCAGCAGCCCCCGTGGGGCAGGGTCCAATGAAAAACTGTTTTTT. Its translation is CASSPRGAGSNEKLFF.

In this sample, this clone turned up a few times. The V and J genes are TRBV18 and TRBJ2-5; 15 bases map to TRBD2. Germline trimming cut 3 bases from V and 3 bases from J; bases unmatched to any gene: 8. In germline, CDR1 is KGHSH, CDR2 LQKENI. This CDR3 spans 18 amino acids. The CDR3, as DNA: TGTGCCAGCTCACCCGGACTAGCGGGAGGGCAGGGGAAAGAGACCCAGTACTTC. It translates to CASSPGLAGGQGKETQYF.

The chain carries TRBV7-9 and TRBJ2-2, with D perhaps matching TRBD2 (5 bases). The CDR3 sequence is 15 residues long. Per germline, CDR1 SEHNR and CDR2 FQNEAQ (reference sequence). V lost 2 bases, J lost 4 bases, and 11 bases lay in between. The CDR3 DNA is TGTGCCAGCAGCTTACCGGGGTCTGGCACCGGGGAGCTGTTTTTT. This encodes CASSLPGSGTGELFF.

The chain is built from TRBV9 and TRBJ2-7; 8 bases align to TRBD2. Trimming took 1 base from V and 2 from J; bases not matched to a gene: 5. The CDR3 is 15 amino acids. From germline, CDR1 is SGDLS and CDR2 YYNGEE. The CDR3 bases are TGTGCCAGCAGCGTAAATTCGGGAGGGCCCTACGAGCAGTACTTC. Amino acid sequence: CASSVNSGGPYEQYF.

J is TRBJ1-5 and V is TRBV5-5, with D perhaps TRBD1 (6 bases). V was shortened by 2 bases and J by 0 bases, with 12 bases between the two germline ends. The CDR3 is 16 amino acids. Germline values: CDR1 SGHKS, CDR2 YYEKEE (reference sequence). CDR3 in amino acids: CASSLQGGDSNQPQHF. Written as DNA, the CDR3 is TGTGCCAGCAGCTTACAGGGAGGGGATAGCAATCAGCCCCAGCATTTT. The entire variable domain, with the rest obtained from reference TRBV5-5 and TRBJ1-5, is as follows: DAGVTQSPTHLIKTRGQQVTLRCSPISGHKSVSWYQQVLGQGPQFIFQYYEKEERGRGNFPDRFSARQFPNYSSELNVNALLLGDSALYLCASSLQGGDSNQPQHFGDGTRLSIL.

This chain joins TRBV11-2 and TRBJ2-3, with D possibly TRBD1 on 6 matching bases. The germline V gene encodes CDR1 SGHAT and CDR2 FQNNGV. The CDR3 runs 14 residues. Trimming took off 2 bases at V and 4 bases at J, with 10 bases between the two ends. The CDR3 loop reads CASSLSGGPDTQYF. The CDR3 coding sequence is TGTGCCAGCAGCTTAAGTGGGGGCCCAGATACGCAGTATTTT. Combining the CDR3 with reference TRBV11-2 and TRBJ2-3 gives the whole variable domain EAGVAQSPRYKIIEKRQSVAFWCNPISGHATLYWYQQILGQGPKLLIQFQNNGVVDDSQLPKDRFSAERLKGVDSTLKIQPAKLEDSAVYLCASSLSGGPDTQYFGPGTRLTVL.

The genes are TRBV19 and TRBJ2-5; D is possibly TRBD1 (6 bases). Germline V gene sequence: CDR1 LNHDA, CDR2 SQIVND (reference sequence). The CDR3 runs to 14 residues. V lost 3 bases and J lost 4, with 12 bases in between. CDR3 DNA: TGTGCCAGTAGTATCCGGCTAGGGGGAGAGACCCAGTACTTC. This codes for CASSIRLGGETQYF.

The rearrangement uses TRBV7-9 and TRBJ2-5; 12 nucleotides match TRBD2. Germline CDR1 and CDR2: SEHNR and FQNEAQ (reference sequence). The ends lost 8 bases at V and 2 bases at J; junction bases unmatched: 6. This CDR3 contains 15 residues. CDR3 amino acids: CASGEGTSGQETQYF. In nucleotides, the CDR3 is TGTGCCAGCGGCGAAGGGACTAGCGGGCAAGAGACCCAGTACTTC. The entire variable domain, with the rest obtained from reference TRBV7-9 and TRBJ2-5, is as follows: DTGVSQNPRHKITKRGQNVTFRCDPISEHNRLYWYRQTLGQGPEFLTYFQNEAQLEKSRLLSDRFSAERPKGSFSTLEIQRTEQGDSAMYLCASGEGTSGQETQYFGPGTRLLVL.

The CDR3 nucleotides are TGTGCCAGCAGACCGACAGGGACCGGCGAGCAGTACTTC. Its protein product is CASRPTGTGEQYF. The chain has TRBV6-5 and TRBJ2-5; 7 nucleotides align to TRBD1. The J call is doubtful: the DNA matches TRBJ2-7 better. CDR1 MNHEY and CDR2 SVGAGI come from the germline V gene. The CDR3 is 13 amino acids.

The chain links TRBV28 to TRBJ2-7, with D unresolved. The V gene's germline CDR1 is MDHEN and CDR2 SYDVKM. The CDR3 has 12 amino acids. V was trimmed by 3 bases and J by 3 bases, leaving 6 bases between them. CDR3 in amino acids: CASSFYSYEQYF. The CDR3 DNA reads TGTGCCAGCAGTTTCTACAGCTACGAGCAGTACTTC.

The chain recombines TRBV19 with TRBJ2-3; possibly TRBD1 for D (5 bases). Between the trimmed V and J ends, which lost 10 bases and 2 bases, there was a span of 13 bases. The CDR3 contains 13 residues. CDR1 LNHDA and CDR2 SQIVND come from the germline V gene (reference sequence). In DNA, the CDR3 is TGTGCCACCCACACCAGGGCCACAGATACGCAGTATTTT. This gives the protein CATHTRATDTQYF.

The rearrangement links TRBV6-1 to TRBJ2-2; 9 bases map to TRBD1. The germline CDR1 and CDR2 sequences are MNHNS and SASEGT. Trimming took 4 bases from V and 7 from J; bases not matched to a gene: 4. The CDR3 sequence is 14 residues long. In DNA, the CDR3 is TGTGCCAGCAGTGCCTGGACAGGGGTCGGGGAGCTGTTTTTT. Translated: CASSAWTGVGELFF.

The rearrangement uses TRBV6-5 and TRBJ2-7, with 10 bases lining up with TRBD1. The length of the CDR3 is 16 residues. The germline gives CDR1 MNHEY, CDR2 SVGAGI. Trimming at V came to 4 bases and at J to 5 bases, leaving 11 bases not matched to a gene. The CDR3 nucleotides read TGTGCCAGCAGTTTAGTCCCGGGACAGGGGAGACACGAGCAGTACTTC. Encoded protein: CASSLVPGQGRHEQYF.

The chain carries TRBV6-1 and TRBJ1-2; 8 nucleotides line up with TRBD1. Germline assignment: CDR1 MNHNS and CDR2 SASEGT. This CDR3 region has 14 residues. V gave up 6 bases and J gave up 4 bases; unmatched junction bases: 7. The CDR3 nucleotides read TGTGCCAGCAGACCCGGACAGGGATTCTATGGCTACACCTTC. Its translation: CASRPGQGFYGYTF.

CDR3 DNA sequence: TGTGCCAGCAGTTACTCGATCACAGGCAATCAGCCCCAGCATTTT. It specifies CASSYSITGNQPQHF. This rearrangement joins TRBV6-5 to TRBJ1-5; no clear D. Trimming took 0 bases from V and 2 from J, leaving 8 bases between them. The CDR3 is 15 amino acids. The V gene's germline CDR1 is MNHEY and CDR2 SVGAGI.

This clone has a handful of counts. This chain connects TRBV5-1 to TRBJ1-5; D ambiguous. Trimming removed 4 bases at V and 1 base at J, with 15 bases between. Germline CDR1 and CDR2: SGHRS and YFSETQ. This CDR3 is 16 amino acids long. CDR3 region: CASSPEEFGSNQPQHF. CDR3 DNA: TGCGCCAGCAGCCCCGAGGAATTTGGGAGCAATCAGCCCCAGCATTTT.

CDR3 region: CASGLSREGAVIAFF. CDR3 in DNA: TGTGCTAGTGGTTTGTCCCGGGAGGGGGCCGTGATAGCTTTCTTT. The rearrangement joins TRBV12-5 to TRBJ1-1, with 7 bases identical to TRBD1. Germline trimming cut 2 bases from V and 10 bases from J; bases unmatched to any gene: 13. The CDR3 contains 15 residues. CDR1 and CDR2 (germline): LGHNT, FRNRAP.